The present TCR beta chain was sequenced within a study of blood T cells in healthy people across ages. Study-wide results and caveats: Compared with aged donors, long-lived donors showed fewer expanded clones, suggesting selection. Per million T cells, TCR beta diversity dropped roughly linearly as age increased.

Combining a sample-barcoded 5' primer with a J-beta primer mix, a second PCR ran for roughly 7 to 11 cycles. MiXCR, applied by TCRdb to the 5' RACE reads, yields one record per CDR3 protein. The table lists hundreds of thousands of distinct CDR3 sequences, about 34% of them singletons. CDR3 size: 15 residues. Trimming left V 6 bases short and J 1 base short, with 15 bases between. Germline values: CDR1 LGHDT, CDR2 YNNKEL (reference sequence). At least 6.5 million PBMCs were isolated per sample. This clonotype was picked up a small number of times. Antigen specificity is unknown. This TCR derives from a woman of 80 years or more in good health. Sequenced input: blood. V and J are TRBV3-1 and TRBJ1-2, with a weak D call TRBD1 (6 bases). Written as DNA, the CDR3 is TGTGCCAGCAGGGAGACAGGTTCCTTTAACTATGGCTACACCTTC. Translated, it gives CASRETGSFNYGYTF.